A single sample gave rise to the 26 T cell receptor beta chains below, sequenced in a study of blood T cell repertoires in COVID-19. Sequencing was performed with immunoSEQ multiplex PCR; in TCRdb, only in-frame clones are kept and a portion is missing. The sample includes under 350,000 clones, more than 85% of them seen just once. Sequencing was carried out using peripheral blood. These receptors all come from a man between 65 and 79 years old with acute or convalescent COVID-19.

The rearrangement joins TRBV29-1 to TRBJ1-2; TRBD1 is a possible D gene (6 bases). V shed 6 bases and J shed 7 bases, with 12 bases lying between them. The CDR3 extends over 11 amino acids. Germline V gene data show CDR1 as SQVTM and CDR2 as ANQGSEA. The CDR3 sequence is CSVQQGFGYTF. DNA of the CDR3: TGCAGCGTACAACAGGGCTTTGGCTACACCTTC.

The chain couples TRBV6-5 to TRBJ1-2, with D unclear. V dropped 6 bases and J dropped 4 bases, with 15 bases sitting between them. Germline-derived CDR1 and CDR2 are MNHEY and SVGAGI. This CDR3 spans 14 amino acids. The CDR3 reads CASRYEAGIYGYTF. In DNA, the CDR3 is TGTGCCAGCAGATACGAGGCGGGGATCTATGGCTACACCTTC.

The chain has TRBV5-1 and TRBJ2-3; D may be TRBD2 (5 bases). Per the germline V gene, CDR1 is SGHRS and CDR2 is YFSETQ. This CDR3 has 16 residues. The V and J ends lost 0 bases and 2 bases respectively, with 13 bases between them. The CDR3 nucleotides read TGCGCCAGCAGCTTGGGGGGTTCGCGGGCCACAGATACGCAGTATTTT. Protein sequence: CASSLGGSRATDTQYF.

The V gene is TRBV4-2, the J gene TRBJ2-1; 8 nucleotides align to TRBD2. This CDR3 has 15 amino acids. CDR1 LGHNA and CDR2 YNFKEQ come from the germline V gene. V shed 0 bases and J 9 bases; nucleotides not matched to a gene: 7. The CDR3 region has the DNA TGTGCCAGCAGCCAAGATTCAAGCGGGAGTCTTGAGCAGTTCTTC. Translated, it gives CASSQDSSGSLEQFF.

The genes are TRBV5-5 and TRBJ2-7; D is possibly TRBD2 (7 bases). V was cut by 1 base and J by 0 bases, with 14 bases left in between. Per the germline V gene, CDR1 is SGHKS and CDR2 is YYEKEE (reference sequence). There are 16 residues in the CDR3. The CDR3 nucleotides are TGTGCCAGCAGCTTGAGCGGGACACCAAACTCCTACGAGCAGTACTTC. It yields the protein CASSLSGTPNSYEQYF.

This chain connects TRBV27 to TRBJ2-7; 9 positions match TRBD1. The CDR3 extends over 14 amino acids. J gave up 6 bases and V 6 bases, and 9 bases lay outside the gene matches. Germline V gene lookup returns CDR1 MNHEY and CDR2 SMNVEV (reference sequence). This CDR3 is CASSDRDRASEQYF. The CDR3 region has the DNA TGTGCCAGCAGCGACCGGGACAGGGCGAGCGAGCAGTACTTC.

J is TRBJ2-5 and V is TRBV5-1; 11 nucleotides agree with TRBD2. Germline CDR1 and CDR2: SGHRS and YFSETQ. The CDR3 covers 16 residues. The J segment lost 2 bases and the V segment lost 1 base, leaving 4 bases of the junction unmatched. As DNA, the CDR3 is TGCGCCAGCAGCTTGAGTGGGACTAGCGGACAAGAGACCCAGTACTTC. Encoded protein: CASSLSGTSGQETQYF.

The rearrangement uses TRBV2 and TRBJ2-3; 12 bases match TRBD2. Germline CDR1 is SNHLY and CDR2 is FYNNEI. CDR3 length equals 15 residues. With 2 bases clipped from V and 6 bases from J, the junction kept 3 bases outside the gene matches. CDR3 protein: CASSETSGRKDTQYF. For the CDR3, the DNA is TGTGCCAGCAGTGAAACTAGCGGGAGGAAGGATACGCAGTATTTT.

V usage is TRBV25-1 and J usage is TRBJ1-2, with TRBD1 matching over 8 bases. Germline V gene data show CDR1 as MGHDK and CDR2 as SYGVNS. CDR3 size: 14 residues. V lost 3 bases and J lost 9; bases outside the gene matches: 9. In nucleotides, the CDR3 is TGTGCCAGCAGTGATTCCGACAGGGGCCGCAGCTACACCTTC. Amino acid sequence: CASSDSDRGRSYTF.

V gene TRBV6-2 or TRBV6-3 combines with J gene TRBJ2-7; D is ambiguous. Trimming shortened V by 3 bases and J by 4 bases, and 19 bases separated the two germline ends. This CDR3 is built from 16 residues. In germline, CDR1 is MNHEY, CDR2 SVGEGT. The CDR3 loop reads CASSYNPTKLRYEQYF. The CDR3 nucleotides are TGTGCCAGCAGTTATAATCCGACAAAGCTCAGGTACGAGCAGTACTTC.

This clone occurred once. This chain uses TRBV27 with TRBJ2-1, with a tentative D call TRBD1 (6 bases). Germline values: CDR1 MNHEY, CDR2 SMNVEV (reference sequence). V lost 0 bases and J 5 bases, leaving 14 bases between the germline ends. The CDR3 contains 16 residues. CDR3 sequence (DNA): TGTGCCAGCAGTTTATCATGGGTCCCAGGGGACAATGAGCAGTTCTTC. Its protein is CASSLSWVPGDNEQFF.

V and J are TRBV5-1 and TRBJ2-3; tentatively, D is TRBD1 (6 bases). V lost 2 bases and J lost 2, with 12 bases in between. Germline V gene data show CDR1 as SGHRS and CDR2 as YFSETQ. The CDR3 is 15 amino acids. In DNA form, the CDR3 reads TGCGCCAGCAGCTTAGGGGGACAAGACACAGATACGCAGTATTTT. Protein: CASSLGGQDTDTQYF.

V usage is TRBV28 and J usage is TRBJ1-2; D might be TRBD1 (5 bases). The germline V gene encodes CDR1 MDHEN and CDR2 SYDVKM. V was shortened by 10 bases and J by 8 bases, with 20 bases between the two germline ends. The CDR3 is made up of 13 amino acids. The CDR3 is CATLVRGMGGYTF. CDR3 sequence (DNA): TGTGCCACGCTGGTTAGGGGTATGGGGGGCTACACCTTC.

In this sample, this clone turned up many times. This chain links TRBV7-9 with TRBJ2-7; 9 nucleotides align to TRBD1. Germline trimming cut 1 base from V and 9 bases from J; bases unmatched to any gene: 7. Germline V gene lookup returns CDR1 SEHNR and CDR2 FQNEAQ (reference sequence). There are 14 residues in the CDR3. The CDR3 loop is CASSLGSGTGTQYF. For the CDR3, the DNA is TGTGCCAGCAGCTTAGGGTCCGGGACAGGGACGCAGTACTTC.

This chain connects TRBV18 to TRBJ2-5; 7 bases line up with TRBD1. Germline CDR1 reads KGHSH; CDR2 reads LQKENI. V lost 4 bases to trimming and J lost 7 bases; unmatched junction nucleotides: 15. CDR3 length: 16 residues. CDR3 coding DNA: TGTGCCAGCTCACTGGGGCCGACAGGGTCCGGAGGGACCCAGTACTTC. Translation: CASSLGPTGSGGTQYF.

The chain is built from TRBV30 and TRBJ2-2, with 9 positions matching TRBD1. V lost 1 base and J lost 4; bases outside the gene matches: 4. Germline CDR1 GTSNPN, CDR2 SVGIG (reference sequence). This CDR3 spans 15 amino acids. The CDR3 DNA is TGTGCCTGGAGTGGCGGGACAGGGTCCACCGGGGAGCTGTTTTTT. Translating it yields CAWSGGTGSTGELFF.

V is TRBV28 and J is TRBJ2-5, with D unclear. V lost 2 bases, J lost 5 bases, and 12 bases lay in between. The CDR3 sequence is 14 residues long. CDR1 MDHEN and CDR2 SYDVKM come from the germline V gene. Here the CDR3 reads CASSLNGALETQYF. The CDR3 DNA follows: TGTGCCAGCAGTTTAAATGGTGCGCTGGAGACCCAGTACTTC.

The rearrangement uses TRBV27 and TRBJ2-1; tentative D call: TRBD2 (7 bases). The ends were cut back, 3 bases at V and 8 bases at J, with 20 bases in the middle. Germline-derived CDR1 and CDR2 are MNHEY and SMNVEV (reference sequence). CDR3 length equals 16 residues. The CDR3 here is CASSFRGAPWGDEQFF. DNA for the CDR3: TGTGCCAGCAGTTTTCGGGGGGCACCATGGGGTGATGAGCAGTTCTTC.

The chain links TRBV29-1 to TRBJ2-1; D call uncertain. The CDR3 is 14 amino acids. The germline V gene encodes CDR1 SQVTM and CDR2 ANQGSEA. Trimming took off 4 bases at V and 0 bases at J, with 10 bases between the two ends. CDR3 in amino acids: CSVVLGSSYNEQFF. The DNA of the CDR3 is TGCAGCGTTGTGCTCGGTAGCTCCTACAATGAGCAGTTCTTC.

This clone appeared a few times. The rearrangement uses TRBV18 and TRBJ1-5; no reliable D call. V was pared by 3 bases and J by 5 bases, with 8 bases between. The CDR3 extends over 13 amino acids. Looked up from germline, CDR1 is KGHSH and CDR2 is LQKENI. The CDR3 reads CASSPGVDQPQHF. CDR3 DNA: TGTGCCAGCTCACCCGGGGTGGATCAGCCCCAGCATTTT. The variable domain in full, completed from reference TRBV18 and TRBJ1-5, reads NAGVMQNPRHLVRRRGQEARLRCSPMKGHSHVYWYRQLPEEGLKFMVYLQKENIIDESGMPKERFSAEFPKEGPSILRIQQVVRGDSAAYFCASSPGVDQPQHFGDGTRLSIL.

This chain joins TRBV15 and TRBJ1-5; no clear D. Germline CDR1 is LNHNV and CDR2 is YYDKDF (reference sequence). The V end was cut by 1 base, the J end by 1 base, with 14 bases between. The CDR3 contains 17 residues. The DNA of the CDR3 is TGTGCCACCAGCAGAGTTCCCTCGGGGATAAGCAATCAGCCCCAGCATTTT. The encoded protein is CATSRVPSGISNQPQHF.

The chain joins TRBV11-3 to TRBJ2-3; D might be TRBD2 (5 bases). CDR1 is SGHNT and CDR2 is YENEEA in the germline V gene. This CDR3 comprises 14 residues. The V gene lost 5 bases and the J gene lost 2 bases, with 11 bases spanning the gap. The CDR3 spells CASSRERVTDTQYF. DNA for the CDR3: TGTGCCAGCAGCCGCGAGAGGGTCACAGATACGCAGTATTTT.

In this sample, this clone turned up a few times. This chain links TRBV11-2 with TRBJ2-7, with D tentatively TRBD1 (5 bases). Trimming removed 3 bases from V and 3 bases from J, with 6 bases in between. CDR1 and CDR2 (germline): SGHAT, FQNNGV. The length of the CDR3 is 12 residues. The CDR3 is CASSFQGYEQYF. CDR3 bases: TGTGCCAGCAGCTTTCAGGGCTACGAGCAGTACTTC.

V usage is TRBV4-2 and J usage is TRBJ2-2; TRBD2 aligns across 8 bases. V was pared by 0 bases and J by 0 bases, with 3 bases of the junction left unmatched. The CDR3 contains 17 residues. The germline V gene encodes CDR1 LGHNA and CDR2 YNFKEQ. This chain's CDR3 is CASSQESGGANTGELFF. The DNA for the CDR3 is TGTGCCAGCAGCCAAGAGTCCGGGGGGGCGAACACCGGGGAGCTGTTTTTT.

The chain employs TRBV5-4 and TRBJ2-2; 8 nucleotides align to TRBD1. CDR1 is SGHNT, CDR2 YYREEE, per germline (reference sequence). The CDR3 runs to 16 residues. V trimming: 3 bases; J trimming: 0 bases; junction bases outside the gene matches: 4. The CDR3 coding sequence is TGTGCCAGCAGCTACCAGGGGGCCTCGAACACCGGGGAGCTGTTTTTT. It translates to CASSYQGASNTGELFF.

This clone was picked up a small number of times. CDR3 DNA: TGTGCCAGTAGTATATCAGGGATGCCTGGAAACACCATATATTTT. Encoded protein: CASSISGMPGNTIYF. The chain carries TRBV19 and TRBJ1-3; D may be TRBD1 (5 bases). The CDR3 has 15 residues. The V gene's germline CDR1 is LNHDA and CDR2 SQIVND (reference sequence). Trimming took 2 bases from V and 2 from J, leaving 10 bases between them.